This T cell receptor (beta chain) comes out of a study of cytomegalovirus exposure and HLA in healthy donors. Overall study results and limits: V- and J-gene trimming of TCR beta was linked (in a later analysis) to a missense DCLRE1C variant. Available immune exposure information covered CMV serostatus only. In a later analysis, donors in an Asian-associated ancestry cluster reportedly had fewer N-insertions in productive TCRs than the cohort mean.

Germline V gene lookup returns CDR1 MNHNS and CDR2 SASEGT. Trimming stripped 4 bases from V and 0 bases from J, with 9 bases between. This CDR3 is built from 14 residues. The PCR made use of 60 Vbeta and 13 Jbeta primers. Some clones are missing from TCRdb's copy, which holds only in-frame ones; the method was immunoSEQ multiplex PCR. The table has 100,000 to 150,000 clones, over 75% seen once. About this clone: The antigen is undetermined.

J is TRBJ1-1 and V is TRBV6-1, with D unresolved. Input material: PBMCs. This receptor was taken from a woman in her thirties or forties in good health and CMV-seropositive. The CDR3 nucleotides are TGTGCCAGCAGTGGACAATCGGTGAACACTGAAGCTTTCTTT. Translation: CASSGQSVNTEAFF.